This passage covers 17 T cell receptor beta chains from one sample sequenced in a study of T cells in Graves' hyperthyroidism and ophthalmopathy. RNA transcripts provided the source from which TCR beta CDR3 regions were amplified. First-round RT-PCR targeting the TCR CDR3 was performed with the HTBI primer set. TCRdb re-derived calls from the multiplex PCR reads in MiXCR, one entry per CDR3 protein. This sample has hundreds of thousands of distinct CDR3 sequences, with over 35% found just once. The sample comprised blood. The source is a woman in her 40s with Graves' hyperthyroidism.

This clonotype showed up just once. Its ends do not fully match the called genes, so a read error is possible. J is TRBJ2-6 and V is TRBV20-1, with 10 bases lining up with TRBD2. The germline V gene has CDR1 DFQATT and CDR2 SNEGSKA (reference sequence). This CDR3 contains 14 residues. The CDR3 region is CSAMGLAGANVPTF. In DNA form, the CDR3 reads TGCAGTGCTATGGGGCTAGCGGGGGCCAACGTCCCGACTTTC.

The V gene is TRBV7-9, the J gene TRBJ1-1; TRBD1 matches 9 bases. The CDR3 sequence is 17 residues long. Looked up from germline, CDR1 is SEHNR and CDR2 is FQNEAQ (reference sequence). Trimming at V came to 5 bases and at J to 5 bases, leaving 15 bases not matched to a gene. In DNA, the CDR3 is TGTGCCAGCAGCGGAAATCGGGGGGGGACAGGGTCGACTGAAGCTTTCTTT. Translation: CASSGNRGGTGSTEAFF.

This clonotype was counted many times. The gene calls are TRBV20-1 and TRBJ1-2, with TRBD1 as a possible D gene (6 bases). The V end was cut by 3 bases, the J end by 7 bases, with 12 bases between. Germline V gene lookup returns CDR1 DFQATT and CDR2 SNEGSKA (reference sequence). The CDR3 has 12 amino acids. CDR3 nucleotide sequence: TGCAGTGCTAGGTTAGGGGGGCTTGGCTACACCTTC. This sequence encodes CSARLGGLGYTF.

The CDR3 sequence: CASRGSRHEQYF. The CDR3 region has the DNA TGTGCCAGCAGGGGGTCCCGACACGAGCAGTACTTC. The chain combines TRBV7-9 with TRBJ2-7; D ambiguous. Deletions cut 6 bases from V and 5 bases from J, with 11 bases between. Germline V CDR1 and CDR2: SEHNR, FQNEAQ (reference sequence). CDR3 length equals 12 residues. Combining the CDR3 with reference TRBV7-9 and TRBJ2-7 gives the whole variable domain DTGVSQNPRHKITKRGQNVTFRCDPISEHNRLYWYRQTLGQGPEFLTYFQNEAQLEKSRLLSDRFSAERPKGSFSTLEIQRTEQGDSAMYLCASRGSRHEQYFGPGTRLTVT.

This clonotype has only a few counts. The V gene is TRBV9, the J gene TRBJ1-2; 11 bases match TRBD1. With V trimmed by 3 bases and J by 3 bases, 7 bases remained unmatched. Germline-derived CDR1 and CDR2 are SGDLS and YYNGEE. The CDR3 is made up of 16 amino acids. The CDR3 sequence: CASSAAGQGADYGYTF. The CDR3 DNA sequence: TGTGCCAGCAGCGCCGCAGGACAGGGGGCCGACTATGGCTACACCTTC.

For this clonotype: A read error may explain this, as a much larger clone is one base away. CDR3 coding DNA: TGTGCCAGCAGGGGACGCTCAGACCACTACCAGCAGTACTTC. It codes for CASRGRSDHYQQYF. This sequence joins TRBV7-2 and TRBJ2-7, with D perhaps being TRBD1 or TRBD2 (5 bases each). This CDR3 comprises 14 residues. Germline assignment: CDR1 SGHTA and CDR2 FQGNSA.

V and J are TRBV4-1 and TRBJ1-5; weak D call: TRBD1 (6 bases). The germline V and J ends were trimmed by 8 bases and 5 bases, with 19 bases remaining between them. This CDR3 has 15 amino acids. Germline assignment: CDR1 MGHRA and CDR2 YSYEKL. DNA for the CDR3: TGCGCCAGCGCCGGACAGATCTCCCTCGATCAGCCCCAGCATTTT. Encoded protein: CASAGQISLDQPQHF.

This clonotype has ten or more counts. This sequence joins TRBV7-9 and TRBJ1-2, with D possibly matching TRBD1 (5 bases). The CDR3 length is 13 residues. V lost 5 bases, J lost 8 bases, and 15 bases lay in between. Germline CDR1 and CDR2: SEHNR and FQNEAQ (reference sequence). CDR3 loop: CASSPAGTRGYTF. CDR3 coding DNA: TGTGCCAGCAGCCCGGCCGGGACGAGAGGCTACACCTTC.

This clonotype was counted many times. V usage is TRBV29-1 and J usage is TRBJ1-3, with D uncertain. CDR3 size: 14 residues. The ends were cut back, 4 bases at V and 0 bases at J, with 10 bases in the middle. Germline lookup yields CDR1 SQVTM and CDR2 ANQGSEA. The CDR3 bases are TGCAGCGTTGCAGGACGACTCTCTGGAAACACCATATATTTT. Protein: CSVAGRLSGNTIYF.

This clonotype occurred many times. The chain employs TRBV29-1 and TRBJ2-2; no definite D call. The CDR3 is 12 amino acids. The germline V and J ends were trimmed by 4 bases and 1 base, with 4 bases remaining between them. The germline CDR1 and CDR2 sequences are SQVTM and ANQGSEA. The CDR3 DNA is TGCAGCGTTGTTGGGAACACCGGGGAGCTGTTTTTT. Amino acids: CSVVGNTGELFF.

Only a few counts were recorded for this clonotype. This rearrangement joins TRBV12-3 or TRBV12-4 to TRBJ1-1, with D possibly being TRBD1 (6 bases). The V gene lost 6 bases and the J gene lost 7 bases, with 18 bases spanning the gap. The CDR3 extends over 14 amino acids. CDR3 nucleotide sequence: TGTGCCAGCAGGTACGGACAGACGGGTAATGAAGCTTTCTTT. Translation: CASRYGQTGNEAFF.

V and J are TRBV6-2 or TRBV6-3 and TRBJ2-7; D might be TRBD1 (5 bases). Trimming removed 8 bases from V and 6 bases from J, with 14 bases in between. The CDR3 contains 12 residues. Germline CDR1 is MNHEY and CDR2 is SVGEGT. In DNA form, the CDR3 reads TGTGCCAGCGGGAAGGGGCACACCGAGCAGTACTTC. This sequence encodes CASGKGHTEQYF.

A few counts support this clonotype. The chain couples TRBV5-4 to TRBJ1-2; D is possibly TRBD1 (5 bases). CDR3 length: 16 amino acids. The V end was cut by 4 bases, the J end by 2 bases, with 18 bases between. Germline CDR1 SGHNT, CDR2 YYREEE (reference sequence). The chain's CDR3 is CASSHRNGGENYGYTF. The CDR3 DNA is TGTGCCAGCAGCCATAGAAATGGGGGAGAAAACTATGGCTACACCTTC.

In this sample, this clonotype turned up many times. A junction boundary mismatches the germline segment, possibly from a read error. The CDR3 nucleotides read TGTGCCAGCAGCTTCTCCCACGAGCAGTACTTC. Translation gives CASSFSHEQYF. This sequence joins TRBV7-9 and TRBJ2-7; D is unclear. This CDR3 is 11 amino acids long. Germline V CDR1 and CDR2: SEHNR, FQNEAQ (reference sequence).

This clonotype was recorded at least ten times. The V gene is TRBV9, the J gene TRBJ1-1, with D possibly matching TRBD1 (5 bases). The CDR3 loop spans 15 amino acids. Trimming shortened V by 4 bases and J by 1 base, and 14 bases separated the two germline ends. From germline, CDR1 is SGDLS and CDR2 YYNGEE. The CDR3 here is CASSLEGRGNTEAFF. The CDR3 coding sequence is TGTGCCAGCAGCCTAGAGGGAAGGGGGAACACTGAAGCTTTCTTT.

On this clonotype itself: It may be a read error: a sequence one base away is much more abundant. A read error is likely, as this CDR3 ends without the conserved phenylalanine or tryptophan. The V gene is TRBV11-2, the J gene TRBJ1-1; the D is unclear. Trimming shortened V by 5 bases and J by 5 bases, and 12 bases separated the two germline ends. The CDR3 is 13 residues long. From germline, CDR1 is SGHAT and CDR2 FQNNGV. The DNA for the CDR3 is TGTGCCAGCAGCCTGACAAGAGAGACTGAAGCTTTCCTT. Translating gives CASSLTRETEAFL.

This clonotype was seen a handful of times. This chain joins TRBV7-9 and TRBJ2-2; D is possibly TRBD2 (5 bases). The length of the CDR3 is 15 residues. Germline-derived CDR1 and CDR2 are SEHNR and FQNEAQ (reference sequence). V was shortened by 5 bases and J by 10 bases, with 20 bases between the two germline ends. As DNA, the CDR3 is TGTGCCAGCAGCCCCGGAGGTGGAATTCAGGAGGAGCTGTTTTTT. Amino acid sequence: CASSPGGGIQEELFF.